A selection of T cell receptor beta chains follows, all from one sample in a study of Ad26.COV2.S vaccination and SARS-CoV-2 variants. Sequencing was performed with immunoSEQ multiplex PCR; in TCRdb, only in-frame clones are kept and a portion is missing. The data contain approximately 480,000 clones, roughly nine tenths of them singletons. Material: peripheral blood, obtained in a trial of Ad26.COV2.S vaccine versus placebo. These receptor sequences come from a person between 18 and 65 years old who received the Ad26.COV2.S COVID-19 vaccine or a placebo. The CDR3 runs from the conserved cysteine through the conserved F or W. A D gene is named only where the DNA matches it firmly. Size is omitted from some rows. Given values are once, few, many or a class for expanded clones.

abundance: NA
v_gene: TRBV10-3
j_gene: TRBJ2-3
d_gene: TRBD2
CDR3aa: CAIRGLAGLSTDTQYF
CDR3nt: TGTGCCATCAGGGGACTAGCGGGACTTAGCACAGATACGCAGTATTTT

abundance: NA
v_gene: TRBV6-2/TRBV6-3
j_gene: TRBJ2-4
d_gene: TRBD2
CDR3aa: CASSYSPTSGRHIQYF
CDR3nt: TGTGCCAGCAGTTACTCCCCAACTAGCGGGAGGCACATTCAGTACTTC

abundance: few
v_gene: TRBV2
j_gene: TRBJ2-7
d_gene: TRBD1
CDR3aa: CASSRDRGPEQYF
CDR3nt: TGTGCCAGCAGCAGGGACAGGGGGCCCGAGCAGTACTTC

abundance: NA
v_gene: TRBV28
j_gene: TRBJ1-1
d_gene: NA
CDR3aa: CASSPVRGLGTEAFF
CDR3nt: TGTGCCAGCAGTCCGGTCAGGGGCTTGGGCACTGAAGCTTTCTTT

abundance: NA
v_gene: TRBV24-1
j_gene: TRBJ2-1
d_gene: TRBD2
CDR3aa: CATNPGGLAGKNEQFF
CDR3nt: TGTGCCACCAACCCAGGGGGGCTAGCGGGGAAAAATGAGCAGTTCTTC

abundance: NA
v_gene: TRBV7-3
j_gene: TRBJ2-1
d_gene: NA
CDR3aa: CASSLVPNQYNEQFF
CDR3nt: TGTGCCAGCAGCTTAGTCCCCAACCAATACAATGAGCAGTTCTTC

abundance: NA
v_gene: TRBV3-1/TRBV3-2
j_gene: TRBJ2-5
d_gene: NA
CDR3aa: CASSQAGTGETQYF
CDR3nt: TGTGCCAGCAGCCAGGCCGGGACCGGCGAGACCCAGTACTTC

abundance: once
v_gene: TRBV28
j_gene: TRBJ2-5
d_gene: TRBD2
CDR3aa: CASSPPGTSLALYF
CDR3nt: TGTGCCAGCAGCCCTCCTGGGACTAGCTTGGCTCTGTACTTC

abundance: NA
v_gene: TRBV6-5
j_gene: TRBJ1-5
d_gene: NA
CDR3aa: CASRGYNQPQHF
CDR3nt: TGTGCCAGCAGGGGGTATAATCAGCCCCAGCATTTT

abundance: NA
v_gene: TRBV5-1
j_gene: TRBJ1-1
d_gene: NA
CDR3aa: CASSFGPSTEAFF
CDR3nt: TGCGCCAGCAGCTTTGGCCCCTCGACTGAAGCTTTCTTT

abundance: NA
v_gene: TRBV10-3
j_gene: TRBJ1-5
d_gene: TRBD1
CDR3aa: CAISDGQAHQPQHF
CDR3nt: TGTGCCATCAGTGACGGACAGGCCCATCAGCCCCAGCATTTT

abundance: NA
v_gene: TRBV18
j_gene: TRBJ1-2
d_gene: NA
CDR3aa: CASSPTRDGYTF
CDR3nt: TGTGCCAGCTCACCGACCAGGGACGGCTACACCTTC

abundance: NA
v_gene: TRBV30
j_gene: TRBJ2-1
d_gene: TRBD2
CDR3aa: CAWGGTSEQFF
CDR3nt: TGTGCCTGGGGTGGGACTAGCGAGCAGTTCTTC

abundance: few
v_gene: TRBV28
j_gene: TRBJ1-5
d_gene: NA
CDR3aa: CASGRDAIQPQHF
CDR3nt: TGTGCCAGCGGGAGGGACGCGATTCAGCCCCAGCATTTT

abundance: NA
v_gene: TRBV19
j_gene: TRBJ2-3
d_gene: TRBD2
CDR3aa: CASSIGGGGQQNTQYF
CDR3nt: TGTGCCAGTAGTATTGGCGGGGGTGGGCAACAGAATACGCAGTATTTT

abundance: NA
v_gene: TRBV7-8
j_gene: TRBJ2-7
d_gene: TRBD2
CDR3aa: CASSPRTEREGGEQYF
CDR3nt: TGTGCCAGCAGCCCACGAACGGAGCGGGAGGGCGGCGAGCAGTACTTC

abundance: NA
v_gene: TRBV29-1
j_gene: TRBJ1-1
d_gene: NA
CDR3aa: CSGTALNTEAFF
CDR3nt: TGCAGCGGGACGGCCCTGAACACTGAAGCTTTCTTT

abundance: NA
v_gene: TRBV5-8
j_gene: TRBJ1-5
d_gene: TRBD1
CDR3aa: CASSLPDRARPQHF
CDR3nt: TGTGCCAGCAGCTTACCAGACAGGGCCCGGCCCCAGCATTTT

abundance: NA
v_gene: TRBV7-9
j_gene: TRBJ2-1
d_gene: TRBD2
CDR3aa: CASSPGTSNYNEQFF
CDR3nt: TGTGCCAGCAGCCCAGGGACTAGTAACTACAATGAGCAGTTCTTC

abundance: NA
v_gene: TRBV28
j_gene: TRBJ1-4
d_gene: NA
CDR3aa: CASSFGQGNEKLFF
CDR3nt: TGTGCCAGCAGTTTTGGCCAAGGTAATGAAAAACTGTTTTTT

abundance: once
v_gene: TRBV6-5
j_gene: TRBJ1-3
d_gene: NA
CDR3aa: CASPGVGRDTIYF
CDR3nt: TGTGCCTCCCCGGGAGTCGGGAGGGACACCATATATTTT

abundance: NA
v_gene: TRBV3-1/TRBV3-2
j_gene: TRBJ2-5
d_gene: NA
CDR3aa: CASSQMRDQETQYF
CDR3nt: TGTGCCAGCAGCCAGATGAGGGACCAAGAGACCCAGTACTTC

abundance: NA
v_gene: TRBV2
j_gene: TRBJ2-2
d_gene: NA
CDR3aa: CASSVDTGELFF
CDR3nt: TGTGCCAGCAGTGTGGACACCGGGGAGCTGTTTTTT

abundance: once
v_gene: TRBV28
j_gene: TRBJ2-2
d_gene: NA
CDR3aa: CASSLQQGRTGELFF
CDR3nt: TGTGCCAGCAGTCTTCAACAGGGTAGGACCGGGGAGCTGTTTTTT

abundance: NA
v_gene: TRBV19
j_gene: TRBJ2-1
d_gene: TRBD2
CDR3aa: CASISQHRSSGNEQFF
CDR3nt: TGTGCCAGTATATCCCAACATAGATCTAGCGGGAATGAGCAGTTCTTC

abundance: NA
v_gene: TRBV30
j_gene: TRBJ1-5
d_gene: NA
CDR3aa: CAWSVRDGQPQHF
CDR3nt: TGTGCCTGGAGTGTAAGGGATGGTCAGCCCCAGCATTTT

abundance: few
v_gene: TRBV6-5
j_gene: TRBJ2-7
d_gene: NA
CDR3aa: CASSYSSLGSYEQYF
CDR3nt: TGTGCCAGCAGTTACTCGAGTCTCGGCTCCTACGAGCAGTACTTC

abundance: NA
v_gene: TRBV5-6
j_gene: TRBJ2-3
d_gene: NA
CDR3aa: CASSFRVGSLDTQYF
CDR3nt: TGTGCCAGCAGCTTCAGGGTAGGAAGTCTTGATACGCAGTATTTT

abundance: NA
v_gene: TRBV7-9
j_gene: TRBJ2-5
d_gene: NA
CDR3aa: CASSFSGPQETQYF
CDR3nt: TGTGCCAGCAGCTTTTCCGGGCCACAAGAGACCCAGTACTTC

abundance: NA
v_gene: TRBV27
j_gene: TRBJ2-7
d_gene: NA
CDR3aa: CASSLDTWGRDEQYF
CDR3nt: TGTGCCAGCAGCCTCGATACGTGGGGCAGGGACGAGCAGTACTTC

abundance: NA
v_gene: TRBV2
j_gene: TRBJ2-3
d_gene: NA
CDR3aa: CASRPGVPTDTQYF
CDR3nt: TGTGCCAGCAGGCCTGGTGTGCCCACAGATACGCAGTATTTT

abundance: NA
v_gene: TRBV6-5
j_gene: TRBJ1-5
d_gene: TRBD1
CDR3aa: CASSRDRYSNQPQHF
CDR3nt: TGTGCCAGCAGCCGGGACAGATATAGCAATCAGCCCCAGCATTTT

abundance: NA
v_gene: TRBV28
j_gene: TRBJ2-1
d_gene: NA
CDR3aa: CASSLLHKGNEQFF
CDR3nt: TGTGCCAGCAGTTTACTACATAAAGGGAATGAGCAGTTCTTC

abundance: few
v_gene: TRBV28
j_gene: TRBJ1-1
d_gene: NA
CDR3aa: CASSLWSEAFF
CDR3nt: TGTGCCAGCAGTTTATGGTCCGAAGCTTTCTTT

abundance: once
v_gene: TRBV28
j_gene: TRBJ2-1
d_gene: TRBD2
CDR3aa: CASSLGGLAGYNEQFF
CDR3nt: TGTGCCAGCAGTTTGGGGGGGCTAGCGGGATACAATGAGCAGTTCTTC

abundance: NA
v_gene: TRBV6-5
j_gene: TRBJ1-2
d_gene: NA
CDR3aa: CASSYSTVGDYGYTF
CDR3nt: TGTGCCAGCAGTTACTCGACGGTGGGTGACTATGGCTACACCTTC

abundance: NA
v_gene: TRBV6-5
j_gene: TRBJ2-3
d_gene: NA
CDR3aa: CASRATPPVTDTQYF
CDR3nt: TGTGCCAGCAGAGCGACTCCACCGGTCACCGATACGCAGTATTTT

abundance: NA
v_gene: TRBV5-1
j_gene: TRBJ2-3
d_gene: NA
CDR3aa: CASSLVAWESDTQYF
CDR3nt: TGCGCCAGCAGCTTGGTGGCTTGGGAATCAGATACGCAGTATTTT

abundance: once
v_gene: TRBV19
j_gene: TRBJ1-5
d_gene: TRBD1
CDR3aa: CASSGGGQKSNQPQHF
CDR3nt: TGTGCCAGTAGTGGGGGGGGACAGAAAAGCAATCAGCCCCAGCATTTT

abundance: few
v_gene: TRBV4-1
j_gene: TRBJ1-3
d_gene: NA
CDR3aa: CASSQDAGSGNTIYF
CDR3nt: TGCGCCAGCAGCCAAGATGCGGGGTCTGGAAACACCATATATTTT

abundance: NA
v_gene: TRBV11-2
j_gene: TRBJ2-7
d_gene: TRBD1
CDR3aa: CASSPRGRVSGEQYF
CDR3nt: TGTGCCAGCAGCCCCAGGGGGAGAGTATCGGGAGAGCAGTACTTC

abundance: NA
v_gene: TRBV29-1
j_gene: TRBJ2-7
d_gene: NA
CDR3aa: CSVVEGQQYF
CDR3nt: TGCAGCGTTGTCGAGGGACAGCAGTACTTC

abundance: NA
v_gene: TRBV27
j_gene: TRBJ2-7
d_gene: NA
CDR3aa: CASPSFYEQYF
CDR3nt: TGTGCCAGCCCTTCCTTCTACGAGCAGTACTTC

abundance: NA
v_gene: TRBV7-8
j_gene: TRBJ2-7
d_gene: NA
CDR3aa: CASSLAWINEQYF
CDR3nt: TGTGCCAGCAGCTTAGCCTGGATCAACGAGCAGTACTTC

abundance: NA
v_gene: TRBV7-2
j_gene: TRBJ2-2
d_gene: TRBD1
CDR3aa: CASSLQGAGELFF
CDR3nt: TGTGCCAGCAGCTTACAGGGGGCCGGGGAGCTGTTTTTT

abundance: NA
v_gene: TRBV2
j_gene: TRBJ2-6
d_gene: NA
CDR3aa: CARQISSGANVLTF
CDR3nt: TGTGCCAGACAGATCAGCTCTGGGGCCAACGTCCTGACTTTC

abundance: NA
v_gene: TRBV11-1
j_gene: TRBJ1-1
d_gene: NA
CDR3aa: CASSLASGMGGRTEAFF
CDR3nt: TGTGCCAGCAGCTTAGCCTCGGGGATGGGTGGCCGGACTGAAGCTTTCTTT

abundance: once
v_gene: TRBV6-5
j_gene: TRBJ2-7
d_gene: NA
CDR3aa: CASTPGHPYEQYF
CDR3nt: TGTGCCAGCACCCCTGGACATCCCTACGAGCAGTACTTC

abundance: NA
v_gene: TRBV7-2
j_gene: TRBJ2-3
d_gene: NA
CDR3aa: CASSLLRSSTDTQYF
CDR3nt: TGTGCCAGCAGCCTCCTACGGTCTAGCACAGATACGCAGTATTTT